This T cell receptor (beta chain) was captured by sequencing in a study of T cells after somatic rescue of genetic block. The repertoire was sequenced with immunoSEQ multiplex PCR; TCRdb's copy has only in-frame clones and lacks some. The data contain over 55,000 clones, roughly nine tenths of them singletons. The CDR3 runs 13 residues. Trimming pared 7 bases from V and 3 bases from J, leaving 13 bases between. Looked up from germline, CDR1 is MDHEN and CDR2 is SYDVKM. The sequenced sample was peripheral blood mononuclear cells (PBMCs). The source of this sequence is a man between 40 and 49 years old. The rearrangement links TRBV28 to TRBJ2-7; D is possibly TRBD2 (5 bases). The CDR3 is CASKRAVNYEQYF. The CDR3 nucleotides are TGTGCCAGCAAGAGGGCGGTAAACTACGAGCAGTACTTC.